This T cell receptor (beta chain) is from a study of blood T cell repertoires in COVID-19. The protocol was immunoSEQ multiplex PCR, while the TCRdb copy is restricted to in-frame clones and leaves out a portion. The repertoire holds about 220,000 clones, with approximately 92% as singletons. The V gene's germline CDR1 is SGDLS and CDR2 YYNGEE. V was shortened by 6 bases and J by 0 bases, with 15 bases between the two germline ends. The CDR3 is made up of 16 amino acids. Enrollees, about 18 to 100 years old, lived in roughly 24 US areas. The clonotype originates from a woman younger than 30 in a cohort exposed to, infected with or recovered from COVID-19 (not recorded which). This sequence joins TRBV9 and TRBJ2-2; weak D call: TRBD2 (6 bases). Sample: PBMCs or T cells enriched from blood (not recorded which). The CDR3 nucleotides read TGTGCCAGCACCTCCGCATGGGGGGCGAACACCGGGGAGCTGTTTTTT. Protein product: CASTSAWGANTGELFF.